This record concerns one T cell receptor beta chain sequence. The target antigen is unknown. Investigators reverse transcribed all isolated RNA, so they sequenced expressed TCRB transcripts. Assay: immunoSEQ multiplex PCR; the TCRdb copy retains only in-frame clones and omits some. The sample contains 330,000 or so clones, around a fifth of which appear only once. Once sorted, every population was more than 98% pure. The CDR3 runs to 12 residues. V was cut by 0 bases and J by 10 bases, with 7 bases left in between. CDR1 and CDR2 from the germline V gene are SGHTA and FQGNSA. The data were taken from a study of beta chain features in type 1 diabetes. For the study at large: Healthy donors and patients had similar age, gender and cell yields. Study results and caveats: Small HLA sub-analyses could not settle whether HLA shapes TCRB rearrangement.

Sequenced sample: naive CD4+ T cells from blood. This chain links TRBV7-2 with TRBJ2-1; D unclear. This TCR came from a woman between 18 and 29 years old in good health. The CDR3 nucleotides are TGTGCCAGCAGCTTAGCTTCGAGGGAGCAGTTCTTC. This translates into CASSLASREQFF.